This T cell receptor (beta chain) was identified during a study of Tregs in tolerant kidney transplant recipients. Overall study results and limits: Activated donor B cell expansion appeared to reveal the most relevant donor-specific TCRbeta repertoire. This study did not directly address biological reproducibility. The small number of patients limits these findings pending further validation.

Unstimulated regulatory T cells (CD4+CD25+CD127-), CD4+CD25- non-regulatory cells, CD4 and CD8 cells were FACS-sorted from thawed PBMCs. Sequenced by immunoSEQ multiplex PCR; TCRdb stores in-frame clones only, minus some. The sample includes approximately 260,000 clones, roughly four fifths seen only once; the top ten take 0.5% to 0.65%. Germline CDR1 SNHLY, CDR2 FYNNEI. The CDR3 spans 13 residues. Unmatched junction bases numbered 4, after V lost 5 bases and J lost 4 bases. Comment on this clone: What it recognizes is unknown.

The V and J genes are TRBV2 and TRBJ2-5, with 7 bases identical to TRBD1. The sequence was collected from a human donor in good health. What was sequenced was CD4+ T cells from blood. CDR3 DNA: TGTGCCAGCAGTCAGGGGGTGGGAGAGACCCAGTACTTC. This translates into CASSQGVGETQYF.